This T cell receptor beta chain was recovered during a study of CXCR3-negative and CXCR3-positive naive CD8 T cells (dated by TCRdb to about 2019). Background on the whole study: In total, about 135 million TRB reads were obtained, or roughly 1.5 +/- 0.3 million reads per library. Diversity and physicochemical repertoire analyses were performed on about ten donors pooled from two independent experiments. TRBV-TRBJ cluster analysis included naive subsets from about five donors and memory cells from 3 donors.

In the case of this clonotype: Its antigen is still unknown.

For each CD8+ T cell subset, flow sorting was done in triplicate, and about 300,000 cells per subset went directly into RLT lysis buffer. Naive CD8+ T cells were defined stringently as CD45RO-CCR7+CD27+CD95- to exclude memory contaminants. Using standard density gradient centrifugation, peripheral blood mononuclear cells were isolated from buffy coats. Naive CXCR3-negative and CXCR3-positive CD8+ T cells were flow-sorted using a FACSAria III. An RNeasy Mini Kit was used to extract total RNA from the sorted cells. Sequencing relied on a NextSeq 550. The Human TCR Profiling Kit (MiLaboratory) was used to prepare UMI-labeled 5' RACE TRB cDNA libraries. The full amount of extracted RNA was used for cDNA synthesis, and the full amount of resulting cDNA was used for PCR amplification. Libraries were prepared in parallel with an identical number of PCR cycles. The paper's data handling went like this. With a minimum of two reads required per UMI, MIGEC and MiXCR pulled out about 57,000 +/- 9,900 unique UMI-labeled TRB cDNA molecules from each library. An average of approximately 40,000 +/- 10,000 functional in-frame TRB CDR3 nucleotide clonotypes without stop codons was found per library. After downsampling to 5000 UMI-labeled TRB molecules per sample, diversity metrics, including normalized Shannon-Wiener and Chao1, were computed in VDJtools. Clonotype-size-weighted physicochemical properties of the central five CDR3 residues (interaction energy, strength, volume and Kidera factor 4) were computed in VDJtools. Reads reprocessed by TCRdb are summarized as one entry per CDR3 protein sequence, and DNA is absent. None of the V and J calls come from the authors' own analysis; TCRdb made them. The data table for this sample lists 5,800 or so distinct CDR3 sequences. The top ten hold 1.5% to 2% of the sample.

Overall study outcomes, separate from this receptor: CXCR3 expression partially decreased after cryopreservation, so most assays used freshly isolated PBMCs. Because surface CD5, which has been linked to self-reactivity in mice, was comparable between naive subsets, TCR interaction strength was also inferred from TRB CDR3 physicochemical properties. Both naive subsets had comparably high repertoire diversity, while memory CD8+ T cells had much lower repertoire diversity. Compared with CXCR3-negative naive cells, CXCR3-positive naive cells had TRB CDR3s with higher hydrophobicity (lower Kidera factor 4), lower energy, and higher strength and volume indices. Similar TRBV-TRBJ usage was shown by naive CXCR3-negative and CXCR3-positive cells from the same donor, whereas distinct patterns were shown by memory cells.

Sequencing input: naive CXCR3- CD8+ T cells from blood. The cell subset or site label, read with the paper, signifies: CD45RO-CCR7+CD27+CD95- naive CD8+ T cells lacking CXCR3 (TNR3-). This TCR came from a human donor in good health. Some clones in this sample may be carry-over from other donors' samples.

Here the CDR3 is given as CASSRRDHAYEQYF. The chain couples TRBV9 to TRBJ2-7; TCRdb returns TRBD1, unconfirmable since there is no DNA. From the cysteine up to the phenylalanine, the CDR3 has a length of 14 residues. The record lacks a DNA sequence. The germline V gene provides CDR1 SGDLS and CDR2 YYNGEE.